One sample yielded the 15 T cell receptor beta chains listed below, sequenced in a study of OX40 agonist ivuxolimab in advanced cancers. Using immunoSEQ multiplex PCR, the repertoire was profiled, and TCRdb retains in-frame clones only, with some absent. The sample contains around 67,000 clones, around 81% of which appear only once. This specimen was CD4+ or CD8+ T cells sorted from blood, taken in a trial of the OX40 agonist ivuxolimab. Source of these receptors: an adult with an advanced solid tumor such as melanoma, head and neck, liver or kidney cancer.

The CDR3 region is CASSQDPGGANVLTF. The CDR3 DNA reads as TGTGCCAGCAGCCAAGATCCTGGAGGGGCCAACGTCCTGACTTTC. V gene TRBV4-2 combines with J gene TRBJ2-6; D is unresolved. This CDR3 region has 15 residues. The V end was cut by 0 bases, the J end by 4 bases, with 7 bases between. CDR1 is LGHNA, CDR2 YNFKEQ, per germline.

The V and J genes are TRBV19 and TRBJ1-1; D possibly corresponds to TRBD1 (6 bases). V gave up 7 bases and J gave up 1 base, with 13 bases separating them. The length of the CDR3 is 14 residues. Germline-derived CDR1 and CDR2 are LNHDA and SQIVND (reference sequence). CDR3 DNA sequence: TGTGCCAGTACCCAAAGAGGGGGGAACACTGAAGCTTTCTTT. It specifies CASTQRGGNTEAFF.

The chain joins TRBV18 to TRBJ2-2; 7 bases map to TRBD2. Unmatched junction bases numbered 5, after V lost 3 bases and J lost 7 bases. Germline V gene sequence: CDR1 KGHSH, CDR2 LQKENI. The CDR3 length is 14 residues. The CDR3 reads CASSPQRGDGELFF. The DNA for the CDR3 is TGTGCCAGCTCACCCCAACGGGGGGACGGGGAGCTGTTTTTT.

CDR3 amino acids: CASSSGTDRTSGEETQYF. As DNA, the CDR3 is TGTGCCAGCAGCTCCGGGACCGACCGAACTAGCGGGGAAGAGACCCAGTACTTC. This chain connects TRBV7-6 to TRBJ2-5; 10 bases align to TRBD2. CDR3 length: 18 residues. With 4 bases clipped from V and 3 bases from J, the junction kept 14 bases outside the gene matches. Germline CDR1 SGHVS, CDR2 FNYEAQ.

The chain uses TRBV19 and TRBJ2-3; TRBD2 agrees at 9 bases. Germline V gene lookup returns CDR1 LNHDA and CDR2 SQIVND (reference sequence). V lost 3 bases, J lost 3 bases, and 10 bases stayed unmatched. This CDR3 has 17 amino acids. CDR3 loop: CASSIPRGLATTDTQYF. The CDR3 DNA sequence: TGTGCCAGTAGTATCCCCCGTGGACTAGCGACAACAGATACGCAGTATTTT.

The rearrangement links TRBV19 to TRBJ1-1, with D possibly TRBD1 on 6 matching bases. Between the trimmed V and J ends, which lost 4 bases and 3 bases, there was a span of 15 bases. The CDR3 sequence is 15 residues long. Germline assignment: CDR1 LNHDA and CDR2 SQIVND (reference sequence). The CDR3 region is CASSTLSGVHTEAFF. The CDR3 nucleotides read TGTGCCAGTAGTACCTTGTCAGGGGTACACACTGAAGCTTTCTTT.

The chain has TRBV2 and TRBJ1-2; unclear D gene. The CDR3 is 16 amino acids. In germline, CDR1 is SNHLY, CDR2 FYNNEI. V shed 3 bases and J shed 8 bases, with 22 bases lying between them. CDR3 amino acids: CASSEPLGGVMEGYTF. Here the CDR3 DNA reads TGTGCCAGCAGTGAGCCATTAGGCGGGGTAATGGAAGGCTACACCTTC.

This rearrangement joins TRBV7-6 to TRBJ1-6, with D hard to call. Germline loops: CDR1 SGHVS, CDR2 FNYEAQ. V lost 5 bases to trimming and J lost 8 bases, with 13 bases between them. CDR3 size: 14 residues. The CDR3 coding sequence is TGTGCCAGCAGCCTGGAGGGATTCCATTCACCCCTCCACTTT. Its protein product is CASSLEGFHSPLHF. Variable domain in full (rest from reference TRBV7-6 and TRBJ1-6): GAGVSQSPRYKVTKRGQDVALRCDPISGHVSLYWYRQALGQGPEFLTYFNYEAQQDKSGLPNDRFSAERPEGSISTLTIQRTEQRDSAMYRCASSLEGFHSPLHFGNGTRLTVT.

The V gene is TRBV5-1, the J gene TRBJ2-1; D tentatively fits TRBD1 or TRBD2 (5 bases each). Germline V gene data show CDR1 as SGHRS and CDR2 as YFSETQ. V lost 0 bases and J 0 bases, leaving 10 bases between the germline ends. CDR3 length equals 16 residues. This CDR3 is CASSLEGTSSYNEQFF. CDR3 coding DNA: TGCGCCAGCAGCTTGGAAGGGACGAGCTCCTACAATGAGCAGTTCTTC.

The V call is TRBV18, the J call TRBJ2-1; D might be TRBD1 (6 bases). V was trimmed by 6 bases and J by 6 bases, leaving 15 bases between them. Germline CDR1 and CDR2: KGHSH and LQKENI. The CDR3 extends over 14 amino acids. As DNA, the CDR3 is TGTGCCAGCTCTCCCGACAGGTACGTCAATGAGCAGTTCTTC. As protein: CASSPDRYVNEQFF.

The chain is built from TRBV7-2 and TRBJ1-1; 7 bases map to TRBD1. Germline trimming cut 4 bases from V and 5 bases from J; bases unmatched to any gene: 7. CDR1 and CDR2 from the germline V gene are SGHTA and FQGNSA. CDR3 size: 14 residues. CDR3 nucleotides: TGTGCCAGCAGCTCGGTACAGGGGCGGACTGAAGCTTTCTTT. It yields the protein CASSSVQGRTEAFF.

The chain carries TRBV6-6 and TRBJ1-3; no firm D call. In germline, CDR1 is MNHNY, CDR2 SVGAGI (reference sequence). The CDR3 covers 12 residues. Trimming left V 4 bases short and J 3 bases short, with 4 bases between. The CDR3 loop is CASSSGGNTIYF. The CDR3 DNA reads as TGTGCCAGCAGTTCAGGTGGAAACACCATATATTTT.

This chain joins TRBV18 and TRBJ1-5, with D maybe TRBD1 (6 bases). The CDR3 loop spans 15 amino acids. CDR1 and CDR2 (germline): KGHSH, LQKENI. Trimming left V 0 bases short and J 4 bases short, with 10 bases between. This CDR3 is CASSPPGQTNQPQHF. CDR3 nucleotide sequence: TGTGCCAGCTCACCACCGGGACAAACTAATCAGCCCCAGCATTTT.

The chain employs TRBV7-2 and TRBJ2-7; weak D call: TRBD2 (5 bases). The germline V and J ends were trimmed by 3 bases and 3 bases, with 12 bases remaining between them. Germline loops: CDR1 SGHTA, CDR2 FQGNSA. CDR3 length equals 14 residues. The CDR3 nucleotides read TGTGCCAGCAGCTTGGGTAGCGCCAACTACGAGCAGTACTTC. Protein sequence: CASSLGSANYEQYF.

This clone was seen a handful of times. The V call is TRBV5-1, the J call TRBJ1-4; D remains unclear. Between the trimmed V and J ends, which lost 0 bases and 3 bases, there was a span of 9 bases. The CDR3 covers 15 residues. Germline CDR1 and CDR2: SGHRS and YFSETQ. The CDR3 loop is CASSLGRGPNEKLFF. CDR3 coding DNA: TGCGCCAGCAGCTTGGGCCGGGGTCCTAATGAAAAACTGTTTTTT.